This TCR beta chain was documented in a study of vaccination effects on CD4 cells after COVID-19. Whole-study findings and limits: Few convalescent patients were studied, and early post-infection samples were lacking.

The CDR3 has 13 amino acids. The germline gives CDR1 MGHRA, CDR2 YSYEKL. Trimming left V 8 bases short and J 2 bases short, with 9 bases between. As to this clone: Its target is unknown.

With the ViraFEST assay, the study expanded antigen-specific CD4+ T cells using viral peptide pools, then sequenced them. Having been cultured for around nine days, the cells underwent CD4+ T cell isolation. Neither prior SARS-CoV-2 infection nor positive nucleocapsid antibodies were present in the vaccine recipients. Every well housed two million PBMC, which grew in culture alongside around 9.8 IU/ml IL-2 and roughly 9.9 ug/ml peptides. Some clones are missing from TCRdb's copy, which holds only in-frame ones; the method was immunoSEQ multiplex PCR. This table has under 45,000 clones, roughly 76% appearing once.

The clonotype was recovered from a human donor who received a COVID-19 vaccine. The sequencing here drew on CD4+ T cells from PBMCs cultured with HCoV-OC43 spike peptides, taken before COVID-19 vaccination. The subset: HCoV-OC43 spike overlapping peptide pool stimulation. V is TRBV4-1 and J is TRBJ2-2; D unresolved. The CDR3 here is CASAHDNTGELFF. In DNA form, the CDR3 reads TGCGCCAGCGCCCATGATAACACCGGGGAGCTGTTTTTT.